The sequence of this T cell receptor beta chain was determined in a study of cytomegalovirus exposure and HLA in healthy donors. PCR used 60 Vbeta primers and 13 Jbeta primers. Sequenced by immunoSEQ multiplex PCR; TCRdb stores in-frame clones only, minus some. The top ten clones hold 9.5% to 13% of a sample with about 190,000 clones, approximately 82% of them seen once. Study-wide points: Later work found most CMV-associated TCR beta chains apparently HLA-restricted.

About this clone: Its target is not known.

Germline CDR1 and CDR2: SGHRS and YFSETQ. J was trimmed by 0 bases and V by 4 bases; bases with no gene match: 2. The CDR3 has 17 residues. The sequence came from a woman aged 50 to 65 in good health and CMV-seropositive. Source material: PBMCs. This chain uses TRBV5-1 with TRBJ2-2; 14 bases map to TRBD2. This CDR3 reads CASSEGLAGANTGELFF. The DNA of the CDR3 is TGCGCCAGCAGCGAGGGACTAGCGGGGGCGAACACCGGGGAGCTGTTTTTT.